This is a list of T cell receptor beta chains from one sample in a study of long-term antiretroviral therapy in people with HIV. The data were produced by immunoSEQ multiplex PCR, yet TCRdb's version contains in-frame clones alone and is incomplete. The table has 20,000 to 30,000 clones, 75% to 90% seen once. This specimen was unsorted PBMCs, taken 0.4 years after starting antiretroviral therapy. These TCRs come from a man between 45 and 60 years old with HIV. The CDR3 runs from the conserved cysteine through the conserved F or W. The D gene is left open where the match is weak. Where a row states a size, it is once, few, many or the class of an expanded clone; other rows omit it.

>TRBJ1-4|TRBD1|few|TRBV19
CASSITGEVFEKLFF
TGTGCCAGTAGTATTACAGGGGAGGTATTCGAAAAACTGTTTTTT
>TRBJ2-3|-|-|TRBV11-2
CASSSTDTQYF
TGTGCCAGCAGCTCCACAGATACGCAGTATTTT
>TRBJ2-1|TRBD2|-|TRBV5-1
CASSLDSGGISSYNEQFF
TGCGCCAGCAGCTTGGATAGCGGGGGGATTTCTTCCTACAATGAGCAGTTCTTC
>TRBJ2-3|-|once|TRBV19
CASSSGTGTDTQYF
TGTGCCAGTAGTAGTGGAACAGGCACAGATACGCAGTATTTT
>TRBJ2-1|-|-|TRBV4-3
CASSDVPRTWARNEQFF
TGCGCCAGCAGCGACGTGCCAAGGACTTGGGCCCGCAATGAGCAGTTCTTC
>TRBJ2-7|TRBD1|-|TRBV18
CASSPWAGGLYEQYF
TGTGCCAGCTCACCATGGGCAGGGGGATTGTACGAGCAGTACTTC
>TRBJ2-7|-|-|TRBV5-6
CASSSGPSGGKAYEQYF
TGTGCCAGCAGTTCTGGCCCCTCAGGGGGGAAGGCCTACGAGCAGTACTTC
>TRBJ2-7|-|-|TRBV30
CAWSVKYEQYF
TGTGCCTGGAGTGTAAAGTACGAGCAGTACTTC
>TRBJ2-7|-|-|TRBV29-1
CSARDTYEQYF
TGCAGCGCCCGGGACACCTACGAGCAGTACTTC
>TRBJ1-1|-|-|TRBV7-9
CASSFTGRITEAFF
TGTGCCAGCAGCTTCACGGGGCGTATCACTGAAGCTTTCTTT
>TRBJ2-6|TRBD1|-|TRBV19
CASSMGGQGARGANVLTF
TGTGCCAGTAGTATGGGCGGACAGGGGGCGCGTGGGGCCAACGTCCTGACTTTC
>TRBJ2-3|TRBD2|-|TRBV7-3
CASSLRGGDTQYF
TGTGCCAGCAGCTTAAGGGGGGGAGATACGCAGTATTTT
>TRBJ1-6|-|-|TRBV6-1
CASSEGVRVPLHF
TGTGCCAGCAGTGAAGGAGTGAGGGTCCCCCTCCACTTT
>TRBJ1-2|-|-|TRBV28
CASSLRAGGWGYTF
TGTGCCAGCAGTTTACGGGCAGGCGGGTGGGGCTACACCTTC
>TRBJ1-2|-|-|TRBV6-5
CASSYSEGWAGGYTF
TGTGCCAGCAGTTACTCTGAGGGCTGGGCCGGTGGCTACACCTTC
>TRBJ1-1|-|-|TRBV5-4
CASSHRTEAFF
TGTGCCAGCAGCCACAGAACTGAAGCTTTCTTT
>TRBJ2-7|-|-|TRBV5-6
CASSLSSEQYF
TGTGCCAGCAGCTTGAGCTCCGAGCAGTACTTC
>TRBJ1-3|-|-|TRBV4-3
CASSQDVVPGNTIYF
TGCGCCAGCAGCCAAGATGTGGTGCCTGGAAACACCATATATTTT